The sequence of this T cell receptor (beta chain) was determined in a study of OX40 agonist ivuxolimab in advanced cancers. Study as a whole: Dose-escalation cases comprised hepatocellular carcinoma, melanoma, renal cell or head and neck cancer. Males comprised roughly four fifths of the group, whose mean age was around 62 years (range 23 to 79).

Here immunoSEQ multiplex PCR was the method, and the copy in TCRdb shows in-frame clones only, minus some. The sample shows around 57,000 clones, approximately 81% of them seen only once. The germline gives CDR1 SGHTA, CDR2 FQGNSA. CDR3 length: 16 amino acids. Trimming left V 0 bases short and J 7 bases short, with 16 bases between. This sequence joins TRBV7-2 and TRBJ2-1; D unclear. This receptor was identified in an adult with an advanced solid tumor such as melanoma, head and neck, liver or kidney cancer. This specimen consisted of CD4+ or CD8+ T cells sorted from blood, obtained in a trial of the OX40 agonist ivuxolimab. CDR3 coding DNA: TGTGCCAGCAGCTTAGCATCCCCCCTACATGCTAATGAGCAGTTCTTC. Translating it yields CASSLASPLHANEQFF.